The entry below gives a single TCR beta chain sequence along with its context. Its antigen remains unidentified. These data come from a study of regulatory T cells in long-lasting Graves disease. In the study overall: Newly diagnosed Graves' patients took antithyroid drugs under 3 months. Notes on the study in general: There were preferences for TRBV28, TRBJ1-2 and TRBJ2-5 in persistent disease.

Noted time point: newly diagnosed GD, antithyroid drugs for less than 3 months. PBMC-derived RNA was used for the TCR library. The CDR3 spans 14 residues. V was cut by 4 bases and J by 1 base, with 10 bases left in between. Germline V CDR1 and CDR2: KGHSH, LQKENI. CDR3-region Arm-PCR and iRepertoire HTBI primers produced the TCR beta libraries. MiXCR was run by TCRdb on the multiplex PCR reads, yielding one entry per CDR3 protein. The sample gives approximately 460,000 distinct CDR3 sequences, about a sixth of which show up once; about 10% is in the top ten. The same data also went into a second study, on T cells in Graves' hyperthyroidism and ophthalmopathy. That work adds: Initially, a first-round RT-PCR of the TCR CDR3 employed the HTBI primer set. Researchers found most expanded thyroid clonotypes above 0.001 in blood as well.

The chain is built from TRBV18 and TRBJ2-5; possibly TRBD2 for D (5 bases). This clonotype was sampled from a woman between 25 and 40 years old with Graves disease. This material consisted of peripheral blood mononuclear cells (PBMCs), taken at new diagnosis, from a patient treated with antithyroid drugs. The CDR3 is CASSRISGQETQYF. The CDR3 coding sequence is TGTGCCAGCTCACGGATCAGCGGCCAAGAGACCCAGTACTTC.